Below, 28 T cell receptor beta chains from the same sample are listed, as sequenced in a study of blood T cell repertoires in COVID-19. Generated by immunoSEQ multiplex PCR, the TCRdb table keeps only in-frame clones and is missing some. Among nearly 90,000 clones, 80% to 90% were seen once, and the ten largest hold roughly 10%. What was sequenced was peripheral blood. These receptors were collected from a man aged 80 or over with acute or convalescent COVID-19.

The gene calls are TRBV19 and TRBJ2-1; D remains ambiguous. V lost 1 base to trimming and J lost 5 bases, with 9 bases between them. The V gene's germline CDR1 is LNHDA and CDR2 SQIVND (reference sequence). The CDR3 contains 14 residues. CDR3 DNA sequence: TGTGCCAGTAGTATAGGCCTAGGCGACAATGAGCAGTTCTTC. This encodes CASSIGLGDNEQFF. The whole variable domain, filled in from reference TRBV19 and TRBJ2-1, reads DGGITQSPKYLFRKEGQNVTLSCEQNLNHDAMYWYRQDPGQGLRLIYYSQIVNDFQKGDIAEGYSVSREKKESFPLTVTSAQKNPTAFYLCASSIGLGDNEQFFGPGTRLTVL.

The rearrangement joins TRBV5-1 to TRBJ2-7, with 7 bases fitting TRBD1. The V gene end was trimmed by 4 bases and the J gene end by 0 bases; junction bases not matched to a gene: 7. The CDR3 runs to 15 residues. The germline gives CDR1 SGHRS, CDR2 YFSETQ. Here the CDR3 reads CASSPRRDSSYEQYF. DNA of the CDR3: TGCGCCAGCAGCCCGCGCCGGGACAGCTCCTACGAGCAGTACTTC.

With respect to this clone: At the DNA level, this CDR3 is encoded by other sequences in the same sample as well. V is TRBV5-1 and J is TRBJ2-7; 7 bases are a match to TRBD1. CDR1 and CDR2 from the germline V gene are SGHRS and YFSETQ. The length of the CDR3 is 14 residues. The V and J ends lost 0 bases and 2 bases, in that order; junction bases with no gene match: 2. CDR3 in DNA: TGCGCCAGCAGCTTGGGGCAGGGGGCCTACGAGCAGTACTTC. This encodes CASSLGQGAYEQYF.

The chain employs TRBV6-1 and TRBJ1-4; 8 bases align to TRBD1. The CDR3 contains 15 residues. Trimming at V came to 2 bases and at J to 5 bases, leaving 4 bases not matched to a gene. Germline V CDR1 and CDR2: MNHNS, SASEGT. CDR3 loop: CASSESRTGNEKLFF. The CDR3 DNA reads TGTGCCAGCAGTGAATCCAGGACAGGGAATGAAAAACTGTTTTTT.

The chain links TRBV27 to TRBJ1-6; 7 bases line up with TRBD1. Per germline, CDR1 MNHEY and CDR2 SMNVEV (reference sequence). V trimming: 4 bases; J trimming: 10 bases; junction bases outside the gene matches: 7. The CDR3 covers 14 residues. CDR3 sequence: CASSSFRGQSPLHF. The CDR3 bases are TGTGCCAGCAGTTCCTTTAGGGGGCAATCACCCCTCCACTTT.

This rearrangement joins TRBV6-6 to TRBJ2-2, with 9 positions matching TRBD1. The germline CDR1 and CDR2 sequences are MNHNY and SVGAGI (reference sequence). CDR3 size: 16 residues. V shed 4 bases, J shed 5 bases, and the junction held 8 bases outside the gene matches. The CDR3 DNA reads TGTGCCAGCAGTTCGAGGGGACAGGGAGGGACCGGGGAGCTGTTTTTT. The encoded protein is CASSSRGQGGTGELFF.

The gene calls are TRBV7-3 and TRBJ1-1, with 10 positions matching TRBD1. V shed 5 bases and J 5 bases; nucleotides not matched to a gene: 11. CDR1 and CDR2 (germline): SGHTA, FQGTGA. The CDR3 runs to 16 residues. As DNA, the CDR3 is TGTGCCAGCAGCCGCAGAATCGACAGGGGGCGAACTGAAGCTTTCTTT. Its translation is CASSRRIDRGRTEAFF.

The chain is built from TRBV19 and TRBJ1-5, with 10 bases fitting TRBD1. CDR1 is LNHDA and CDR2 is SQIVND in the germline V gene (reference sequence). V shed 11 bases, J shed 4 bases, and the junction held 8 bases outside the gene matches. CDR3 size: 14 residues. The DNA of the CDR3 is TGTGCCGCAGAACCGGGACAGGGGAATCAGCCCCAGCATTTT. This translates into CAAEPGQGNQPQHF.

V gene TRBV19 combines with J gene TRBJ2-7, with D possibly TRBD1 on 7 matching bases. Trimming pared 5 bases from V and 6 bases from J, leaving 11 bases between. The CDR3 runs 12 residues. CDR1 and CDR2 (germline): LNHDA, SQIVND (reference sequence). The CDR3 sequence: CASSHQGGEQYF. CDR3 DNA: TGTGCCAGTAGTCACCAGGGGGGCGAGCAGTACTTC.

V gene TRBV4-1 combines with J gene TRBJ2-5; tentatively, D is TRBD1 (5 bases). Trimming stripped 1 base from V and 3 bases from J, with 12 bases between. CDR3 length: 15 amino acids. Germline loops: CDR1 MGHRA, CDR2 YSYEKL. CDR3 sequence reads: CASSQVGRAEETQYF. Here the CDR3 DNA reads TGCGCCAGCAGCCAAGTTGGCAGGGCCGAAGAGACCCAGTACTTC.

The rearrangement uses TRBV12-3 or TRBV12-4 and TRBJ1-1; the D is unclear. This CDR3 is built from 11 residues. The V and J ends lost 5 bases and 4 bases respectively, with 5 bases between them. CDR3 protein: CASSISTEAFF. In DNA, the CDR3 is TGTGCCAGCAGTATTAGCACTGAAGCTTTCTTT.

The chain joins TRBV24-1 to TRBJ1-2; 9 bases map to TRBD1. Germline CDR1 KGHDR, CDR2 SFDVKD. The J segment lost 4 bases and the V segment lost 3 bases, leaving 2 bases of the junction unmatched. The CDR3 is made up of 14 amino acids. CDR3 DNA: TGTGCCACCAGTGATAGGGACAGGGCCTATGGCTACACCTTC. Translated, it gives CATSDRDRAYGYTF.

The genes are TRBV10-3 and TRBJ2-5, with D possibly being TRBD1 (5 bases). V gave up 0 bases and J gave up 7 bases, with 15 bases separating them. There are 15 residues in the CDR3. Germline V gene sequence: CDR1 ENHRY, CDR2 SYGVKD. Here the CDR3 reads CAISESRTGQGTQYF. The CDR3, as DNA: TGTGCCATCAGTGAGTCCAGGACGGGCCAGGGGACCCAGTACTTC.

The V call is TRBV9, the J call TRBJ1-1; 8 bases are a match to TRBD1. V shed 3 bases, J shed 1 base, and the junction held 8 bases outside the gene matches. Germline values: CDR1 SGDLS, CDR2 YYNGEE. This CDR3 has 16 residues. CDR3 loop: CASSAQPGQGNTEAFF. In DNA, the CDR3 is TGTGCCAGCAGCGCCCAACCCGGACAGGGGAACACTGAAGCTTTCTTT.

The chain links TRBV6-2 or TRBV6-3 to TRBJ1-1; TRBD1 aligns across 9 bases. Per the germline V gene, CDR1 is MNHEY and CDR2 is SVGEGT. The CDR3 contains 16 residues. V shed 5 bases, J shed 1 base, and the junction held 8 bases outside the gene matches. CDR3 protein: CASSATGGLGNTEAFF. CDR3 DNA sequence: TGTGCCAGCAGTGCCACAGGGGGCTTGGGGAACACTGAAGCTTTCTTT.

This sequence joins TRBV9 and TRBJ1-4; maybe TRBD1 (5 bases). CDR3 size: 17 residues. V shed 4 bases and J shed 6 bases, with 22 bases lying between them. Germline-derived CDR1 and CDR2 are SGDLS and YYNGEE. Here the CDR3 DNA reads TGTGCCAGCAGCTCTTTGGACTTACGGAGGGGTGATGAAAAACTGTTTTTT. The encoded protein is CASSSLDLRRGDEKLFF.

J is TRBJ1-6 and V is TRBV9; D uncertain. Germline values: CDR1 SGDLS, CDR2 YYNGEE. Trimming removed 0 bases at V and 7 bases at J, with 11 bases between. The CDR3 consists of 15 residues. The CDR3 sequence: CASSVGGPPNSPLHF. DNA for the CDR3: TGTGCCAGCAGCGTAGGCGGTCCCCCAAATTCACCCCTCCACTTT.

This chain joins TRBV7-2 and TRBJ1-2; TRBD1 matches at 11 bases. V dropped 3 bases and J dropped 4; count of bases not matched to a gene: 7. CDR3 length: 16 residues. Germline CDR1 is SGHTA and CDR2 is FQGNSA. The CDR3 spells CASSLPGTGGIYGYTF. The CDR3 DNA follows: TGTGCCAGCAGCTTGCCCGGGACAGGGGGTATCTATGGCTACACCTTC.

This chain's CDR3 is CASSIRADYGYTF. The CDR3 DNA is TGTGCCAGTAGTATCCGAGCGGACTATGGCTACACCTTC. J is TRBJ1-2 and V is TRBV19; D is uncertain. The V and J ends lost 3 bases and 3 bases respectively, with 8 bases between them. CDR3 size: 13 residues. Germline V gene sequence: CDR1 LNHDA, CDR2 SQIVND (reference sequence).

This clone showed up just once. The CDR3 DNA sequence: TGTGCCAGCAGCTTAGGGGGAGGTGGCTACACCTTC. Encoded protein: CASSLGGGGYTF. The chain employs TRBV7-2 and TRBJ1-2; D is uncertain. CDR3 length: 12 amino acids. Trimming took 1 base from V and 7 from J, leaving 7 bases between them. Germline V gene data show CDR1 as SGHTA and CDR2 as FQGNSA.

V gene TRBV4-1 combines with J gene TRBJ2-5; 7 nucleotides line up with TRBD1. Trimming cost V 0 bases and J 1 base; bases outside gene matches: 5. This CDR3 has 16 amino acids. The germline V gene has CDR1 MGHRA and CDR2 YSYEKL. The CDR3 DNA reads TGCGCCAGCAGCCAAGACCTGACAGGGCCCCAAGAGACCCAGTACTTC. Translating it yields CASSQDLTGPQETQYF.

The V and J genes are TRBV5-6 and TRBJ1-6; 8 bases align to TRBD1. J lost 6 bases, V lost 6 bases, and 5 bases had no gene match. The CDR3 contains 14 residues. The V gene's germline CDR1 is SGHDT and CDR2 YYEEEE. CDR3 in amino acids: CASNQGQVNSPLHF. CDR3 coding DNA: TGTGCCAGCAATCAGGGACAGGTTAATTCACCCCTCCACTTT.

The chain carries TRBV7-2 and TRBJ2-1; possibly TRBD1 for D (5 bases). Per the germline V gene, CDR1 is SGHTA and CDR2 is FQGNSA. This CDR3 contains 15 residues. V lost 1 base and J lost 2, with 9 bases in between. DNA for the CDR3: TGTGCCAGCAGCTTAGGGCAGGGCGCCTACAATGAGCAGTTCTTC. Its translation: CASSLGQGAYNEQFF.

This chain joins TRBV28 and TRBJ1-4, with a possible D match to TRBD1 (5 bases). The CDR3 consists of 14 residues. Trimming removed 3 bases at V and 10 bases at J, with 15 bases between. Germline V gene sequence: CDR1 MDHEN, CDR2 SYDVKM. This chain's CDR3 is CASSLRQGQLKLFF. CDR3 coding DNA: TGTGCCAGCAGTTTGCGGCAGGGCCAACTAAAACTGTTTTTT.

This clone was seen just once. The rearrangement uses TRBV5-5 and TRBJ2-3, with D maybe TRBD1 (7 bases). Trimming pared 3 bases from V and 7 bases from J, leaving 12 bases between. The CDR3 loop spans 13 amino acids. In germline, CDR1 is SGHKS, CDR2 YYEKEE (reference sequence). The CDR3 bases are TGTGCCAGCAGCTATCAGGGGGGATATACGCAGTATTTT. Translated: CASSYQGGYTQYF.

DNA of the CDR3: TGCGCCAGCAGCCCGGGGGGGGCAAGCACTGAAGCTTTCTTT. Its translation: CASSPGGASTEAFF. The chain links TRBV5-1 to TRBJ1-1; maybe TRBD1 (6 bases). CDR3 size: 14 residues. Per germline, CDR1 SGHRS and CDR2 YFSETQ. V was cut by 4 bases and J by 4 bases, with 14 bases left in between.

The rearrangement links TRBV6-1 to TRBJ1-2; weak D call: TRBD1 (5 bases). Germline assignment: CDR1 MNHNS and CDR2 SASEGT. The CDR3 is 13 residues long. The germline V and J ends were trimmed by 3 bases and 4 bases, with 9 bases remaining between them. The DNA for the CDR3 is TGTGCCAGCAGTGACAGGGTCGCCTATGGCTACACCTTC. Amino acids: CASSDRVAYGYTF.

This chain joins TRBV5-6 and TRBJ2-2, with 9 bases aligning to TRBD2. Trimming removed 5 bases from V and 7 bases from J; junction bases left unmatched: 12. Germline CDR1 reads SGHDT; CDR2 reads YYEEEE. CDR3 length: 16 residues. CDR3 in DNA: TGTGCCAGCAGACAGCTCGGCGGGGGGGCCGTCGGGGAGCTGTTTTTT. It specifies CASRQLGGGAVGELFF.